The entry below describes one TCR beta chain. Its matching antigen is unknown. This entry belongs to a study of regulatory T cells in long-lasting Graves disease. Looking at the study overall: Positive TSH receptor antibodies alongside over 5 years of antithyroid drugs were what marked Graves' disease as persistent. Findings and limits, study-wide: It was possible that the small sample size reduced accuracy. Among persistent patients, a larger number of public clonotypes were shared (approximately 2,900) than among newly diagnosed patients (about 970).

Time point defined: persistent/refractory GD, antithyroid drugs over 5 years with positive TRAb. Scientists built the TCR library using RNA that was extracted from PBMCs. Graves' disease diagnosis used American Thyroid Association guidelines. According to the study, TCR beta libraries were built with iRepertoire HTBI primers and CDR3-region Arm-PCR. TCRdb recomputed calls from the multiplex PCR reads with MiXCR, one row per CDR3 protein. The data contain about 460,000 distinct CDR3 sequences, roughly 23% of them singletons. Germline lookup yields CDR1 MNHEY and CDR2 SMNVEV (reference sequence). The CDR3 length is 19 residues. The ends lost 5 bases at V and 3 bases at J; junction bases unmatched: 21.

The TCR was taken from a female donor with Graves disease. The source material was peripheral blood mononuclear cells (PBMCs), sampled when the disease was refractory, from a patient treated with antithyroid drugs. V gene TRBV27 combines with J gene TRBJ2-7, with 8 nucleotides matching TRBD1. Here the CDR3 reads CASSHPPVGRTGTLYEQYF. The CDR3 DNA is TGTGCCAGCAGTCACCCCCCGGTAGGAAGGACAGGGACTCTCTACGAGCAGTACTTC.